This record covers a single T cell receptor (beta chain). Its antigen is not known. One end of the junction varies from germline; a read error may be responsible. This specimen comes from a study of shared clonotypes between healthy human individuals. In the study overall: Serving as donors were two women and a few men, whose ages spanned 18 to 49. Per donor, three plates held CD4 naive cells, three held CD4 memory, two held CD8 naive and one held CD8 memory.

Study results and limitations: Non-shared clonotypes were found to have lower generation probabilities than the clonotypes that were shared by all four of the sorted-subset donors. Sampling involved blood alone; tissue repertoires likely differ.

The CDR3 sequence is 12 residues long. CDR1 is SGHTA and CDR2 is FQGNSA in the germline V gene. Some clones are missing from TCRdb's copy, which holds only in-frame ones; the method was immunoSEQ multiplex PCR. The sample shows about 2 million clones, 85% to 95% of them seen only once. CD45RO negativity and positive selection for CCR7 defined naive CD8 cells, a population that excluded terminally differentiated effector memory CD45RA+ cells. Material: naive CD8+ T cells sorted from blood. The rearrangement joins TRBV7-2 to TRBJ2-7, with D tentatively TRBD2 (7 bases). The TCR sequence derives from a man between 18 and 29 years old in good health. CDR3 DNA sequence: TGTGCCAGCAGCTACTTCGGGGGGCCCTCCGACTTC. It codes for CASSYFGGPSDF. Combining the CDR3 with reference TRBV7-2 and TRBJ2-7 gives the whole variable domain GAGVSQSPSNKVTEKGKDVELRCDPISGHTALYWYRQSLGQGLEFLIYFQGNSAPDKSGLPSDRFSAERTGGSVSTLTIQRTQQEDSAVYLCASSYFGGPSDFGPGTRLTVT.